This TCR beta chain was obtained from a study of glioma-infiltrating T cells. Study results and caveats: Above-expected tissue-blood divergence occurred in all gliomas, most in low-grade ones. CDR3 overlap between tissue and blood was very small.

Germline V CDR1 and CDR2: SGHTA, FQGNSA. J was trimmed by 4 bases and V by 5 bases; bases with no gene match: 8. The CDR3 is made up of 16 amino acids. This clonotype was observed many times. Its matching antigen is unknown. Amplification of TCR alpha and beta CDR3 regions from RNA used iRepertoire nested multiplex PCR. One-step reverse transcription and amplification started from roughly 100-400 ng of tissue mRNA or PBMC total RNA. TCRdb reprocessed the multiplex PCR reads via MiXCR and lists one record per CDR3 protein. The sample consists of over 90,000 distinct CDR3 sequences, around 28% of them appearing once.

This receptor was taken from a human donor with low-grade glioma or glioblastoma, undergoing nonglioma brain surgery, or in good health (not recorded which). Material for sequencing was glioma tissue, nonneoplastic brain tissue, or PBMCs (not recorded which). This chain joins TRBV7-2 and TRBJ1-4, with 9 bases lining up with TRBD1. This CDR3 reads CASSQSWTGVNEKLFF. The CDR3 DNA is TGTGCCAGCAGCCAGAGCTGGACAGGGGTTAATGAAAAACTGTTTTTT.